A selection of T cell receptor beta chains follows, all from one sample in a study of shared clonotypes between healthy human individuals. The data were produced by immunoSEQ multiplex PCR, yet TCRdb's version contains in-frame clones alone and is incomplete. The profile shows millions of clones, 85% to 95% of them singletons. Sequenced material: naive CD4+ T cells sorted from blood. These receptors came from a man aged 18 to 29 in good health. Each CDR3 is given with its conserved first and last residue. D genes are given only for firm matches. The size field is filled for only some rows; it gives once, few, many or a size class.

v_call	j_call	clone_size	d_call	cdr3_nt	cdr3_aa
TRBV5-1	TRBJ2-7	-	TRBD1	TGCGCCAGCAGCTGGGGACAGGGGTCCTACGAGCAGTACTTC	CASSWGQGSYEQYF
TRBV20-1	TRBJ1-2	-	-	TGCAGTGCTACTAACTATGGCTACACCTTC	CSATNYGYTF
TRBV19	TRBJ2-2	-	-	TGTGCCAGTAGTATAACCAGGACAGCGAACACCGGGGAGCTGTTTTTT	CASSITRTANTGELFF
TRBV7-9	TRBJ2-7	-	TRBD2	TGTGCCAGCAAAGGTTGGCTAGCGGAATCCTACGAGCAGTACTTC	CASKGWLAESYEQYF
TRBV7-6	TRBJ1-1	-	-	TGTGCCACCCTTCCCCGATTAGGGACGGGGAACACTGAAGCTTTCTTT	CATLPRLGTGNTEAFF
TRBV2	TRBJ2-1	-	-	TGTGCCAGCAGTGAAGGAGTATTTGAGCAGTTCTTC	CASSEGVFEQFF
TRBV19	TRBJ2-5	-	-	TGTGCCAGTAGTATAATGGGGGCCCAGTACTTC	CASSIMGAQYF
TRBV5-1	TRBJ2-5	once	TRBD1	TGCGCCAGCAGCTCGAGCCCGGGACAGGGGTCGAAGGAGACCCAGTACTTC	CASSSSPGQGSKETQYF
TRBV10-3	TRBJ1-2	-	TRBD1	TGTGCCATCACCTCCGGGACAGGGGGCATCTATGGCTACACCTTC	CAITSGTGGIYGYTF
TRBV28	TRBJ1-2	-	TRBD1	TGTGCCAGCAGTCCCGCGGCGACAGGGTTGGGTGGCTACACCTTC	CASSPAATGLGGYTF
TRBV28	TRBJ1-2	-	TRBD1	TGTGCCAGCAGCACTCACCCCGGGACAGGGGGCGCCTATGGCTACACCTTC	CASSTHPGTGGAYGYTF
TRBV5-1	TRBJ2-3	-	TRBD2	TGCGCCAGCAGCTTCCAGCGGGGGAGCACAGATACGCAGTATTTT	CASSFQRGSTDTQYF
TRBV6-5	TRBJ1-1	-	-	TGTGCCAGCAGTTACACCCGGGCCACTGAAGCTTTCTTT	CASSYTRATEAFF
TRBV5-1	TRBJ2-1	-	-	TGCGCCAGCCACGACCCCAATACCCCCAATGAGCAGTTCTTC	CASHDPNTPNEQFF
TRBV5-4	TRBJ2-3	-	-	TGTGCCAGCAGCTTGGAGGGCGCCGGCACAGATACGCAGTATTTT	CASSLEGAGTDTQYF
TRBV10-2	TRBJ2-7	-	-	TGCGCCAGCAGTGAAGGTGGGGGGACCTACGAGCAGTACTTC	CASSEGGGTYEQYF
TRBV30	TRBJ1-1	-	TRBD1	TGTGCCTGGAGTCGCTTCACAGGGGAATTTGAAGCTTTCTTT	CAWSRFTGEFEAFF
TRBV5-1	TRBJ1-3	-	TRBD1	TGCGCCAGCCGCTATACAGGGGATTCTGGAAACACCATATATTTT	CASRYTGDSGNTIYF
TRBV6-1	TRBJ2-7	-	-	TGTGCCAGCAGTGAGAATCCGGGTGTAACCGAGCAGTACTTC	CASSENPGVTEQYF
TRBV2	TRBJ1-5	-	-	TGTGCCAGCGGACGGGGAGGTCAGCCCCAGCATTTT	CASGRGGQPQHF
TRBV15	TRBJ2-1	-	TRBD2	TGTGCCACCAGCAGGGGTCTTGGCGGGAGGGGAGCTGAGCAGTTCTTC	CATSRGLGGRGAEQFF
TRBV7-2	TRBJ1-1	-	TRBD1	TGTGCCAGCAGCCGACAGGGGAGTGAAGCTTTCTTT	CASSRQGSEAFF
TRBV7-2	TRBJ2-3	-	TRBD2	TGTGCCAGCAGCTTAGGAGAGGGAGGGTGGTACCGCACAGATACGCAGTATTTT	CASSLGEGGWYRTDTQYF
TRBV5-4	TRBJ2-7	-	TRBD2	TGTGCCAGCAGCCACTCTAGCGGGAGCGAGCAGTACTTC	CASSHSSGSEQYF
TRBV5-4	TRBJ2-5	-	TRBD2	TGTGCCAGCAGCCCTGGGGGGGTCCAAGAGACCCAGTACTTC	CASSPGGVQETQYF
TRBV14	TRBJ1-2	-	-	TGTGCCAGCAGCCCCGGGACCGTCGGATTTGGCTACACCTTC	CASSPGTVGFGYTF
TRBV5-1	TRBJ2-3	-	-	TGCGCCAGCAGCGCCCCCGACTCCACAGATACGCAGTATTTT	CASSAPDSTDTQYF
TRBV7-9	TRBJ2-7	-	TRBD1	TGTGCCAGCAGCCCCACCGGGACAGGGGGCGCGGGGCAGTACTTC	CASSPTGTGGAGQYF
TRBV29-1	TRBJ2-3	-	TRBD2	TGCAGCGTTGAGGGCGGGAGAGTAAGGGGCGGCACAGATACGCAGTATTTT	CSVEGGRVRGGTDTQYF
TRBV6-5	TRBJ1-5	-	-	TGTGCCAGCAGCTTTAATCAGCCCCAGCATTTT	CASSFNQPQHF
TRBV7-2	TRBJ1-5	few	-	TGTGCCAGCAATGACCCTTGGGGCGTGAGGAGCAATCAGCCCCAGCATTTT	CASNDPWGVRSNQPQHF
TRBV5-1	TRBJ2-1	-	-	TGCGCCAGCAGCTTGAGGGGGGCAAACAATGAGCAGTTCTTC	CASSLRGANNEQFF
TRBV30	TRBJ1-2	-	-	TGTGCCTGGAGTGATGGGAATTGGGACGGCTACACCTTC	CAWSDGNWDGYTF
TRBV4-3	TRBJ2-2	-	TRBD1	TGCGCCAGCAGCCAGGCATCTCCGGGACAGGTCCCTCCCGGGGAGCTGTTTTTT	CASSQASPGQVPPGELFF
TRBV28	TRBJ1-1	-	-	TGTGCCAGCAGTTTGTGGGTTTTGGGGAACACTGAAGCTTTCTTT	CASSLWVLGNTEAFF
TRBV6-5	TRBJ2-7	-	-	TGTGCCAGCAGTACACAGGGCTACGAGCAGTACTTC	CASSTQGYEQYF
TRBV6-5	TRBJ2-7	-	-	TGTGCCAGCAGTCGGGGCCCAGCCTACGAGCAGTACTTC	CASSRGPAYEQYF
TRBV2	TRBJ2-3	-	-	TGTGCCAGCAGTGAATCATTACCCCCCGGGACAGATACGCAGTATTTT	CASSESLPPGTDTQYF
TRBV7-9	TRBJ1-1	-	-	TGTGCCAGCAGCTTAACCATCCCCGGAGGGTCCACTGAAGCTTTCTTT	CASSLTIPGGSTEAFF
TRBV28	TRBJ1-4	-	-	TGTGCCAGCAGTTTATCTAGAGGAAAACTGTTTTTT	CASSLSRGKLFF
TRBV11-2	TRBJ2-6	-	TRBD2	TGTGCCAGCAGCCCCGTAGCGGGACAAGAATCTGGGGCCAACGTCCTGACTTTC	CASSPVAGQESGANVLTF
TRBV11-2	TRBJ2-7	-	TRBD2	TGTGCCAGCAGCTTAAGCGGGGTTGGCTACGAGCAGTACTTC	CASSLSGVGYEQYF
TRBV7-9	TRBJ2-7	-	-	TGTGCCAGCAGCCCGGGAACAGCAGCAATAGAGCAGTACTTC	CASSPGTAAIEQYF
TRBV4-3	TRBJ1-4	-	-	TGCGCCAGCAGCCAAGATCATGGGGGGGGCGGATACAGGGTCCTAAATGAAAAACTGTTTTTT	CASSQDHGGGGYRVLNEKLFF
TRBV28	TRBJ1-4	-	TRBD1	TGTGCCAGCAGTTCCCCGGGCGGACAGGGGCCTAATGAAAAACTGTTTTTT	CASSSPGGQGPNEKLFF
TRBV4-1	TRBJ1-5	-	TRBD1	TGCGCCAGCAGCCGCCGGGACAGGGGATTTGCCCAGCATTTT	CASSRRDRGFAQHF
TRBV19	TRBJ1-2	-	-	TGTGCCAGTAGTATAGATCGGACGGCTAACTATGGCTACACCTTC	CASSIDRTANYGYTF
TRBV2	TRBJ2-1	-	TRBD2	TGTGCCAGCAGTGAGGATTCGGGGGGCTACAATGAGCAGTTCTTC	CASSEDSGGYNEQFF
TRBV14	TRBJ1-2	-	-	TGTGCCAGCAGCCAAGATCGATCCGGACGTGGAGGCTACACCTTC	CASSQDRSGRGGYTF
TRBV6-1	TRBJ1-1	-	-	TGTGCCAGCAGTGAACCAGCTTTCTTT	CASSEPAFF
TRBV7-8	TRBJ2-1	-	-	TGTGCCAGCAGCCCTCGGACAAGCTCCTACAATGAGCAGTTCTTC	CASSPRTSSYNEQFF
TRBV5-4	TRBJ1-1	-	-	TGTGCCAGCTCCAAAACTCCTCAGGGGAAGGGTCACACTGAAGCTTTCTTT	CASSKTPQGKGHTEAFF
TRBV6-6	TRBJ2-3	-	-	TGTGCCAGCACGCTAGGCGCTATCACAGATACGCAGTATTTT	CASTLGAITDTQYF
TRBV5-1	TRBJ2-3	-	TRBD1	TGCGCCAGCAGCTTGGGAGGCCAGGGGGCGAATACGCAGTATTTT	CASSLGGQGANTQYF
TRBV4-1	TRBJ1-2	-	TRBD1	TGCGCCAGCAGCCCAATGGGGGACAGGGAATCGAATGGCTACACCTTC	CASSPMGDRESNGYTF
TRBV30	TRBJ1-4	-	-	TGTGCCTGGGGGGGGGACTCTGAAAAACTGTTTTTT	CAWGGDSEKLFF
TRBV30	TRBJ2-7	-	-	TGTGCCTGGAGCCCTACAAGCTACGAGCAGTACTTC	CAWSPTSYEQYF